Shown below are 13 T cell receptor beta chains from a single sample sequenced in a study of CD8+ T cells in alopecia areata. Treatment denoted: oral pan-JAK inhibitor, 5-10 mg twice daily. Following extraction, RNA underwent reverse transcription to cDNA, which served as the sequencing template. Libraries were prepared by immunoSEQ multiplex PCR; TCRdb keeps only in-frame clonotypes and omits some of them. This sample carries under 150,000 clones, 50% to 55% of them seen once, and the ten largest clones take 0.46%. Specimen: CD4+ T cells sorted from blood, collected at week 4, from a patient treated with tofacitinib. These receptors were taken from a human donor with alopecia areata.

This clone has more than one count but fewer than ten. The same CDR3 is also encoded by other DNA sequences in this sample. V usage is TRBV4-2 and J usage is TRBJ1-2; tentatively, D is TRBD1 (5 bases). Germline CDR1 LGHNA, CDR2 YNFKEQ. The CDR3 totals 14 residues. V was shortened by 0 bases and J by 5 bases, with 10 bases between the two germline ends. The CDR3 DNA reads TGTGCCAGCAGCCAAGACGGGACGGGGTATGGCTACACCTTC. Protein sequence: CASSQDGTGYGYTF.

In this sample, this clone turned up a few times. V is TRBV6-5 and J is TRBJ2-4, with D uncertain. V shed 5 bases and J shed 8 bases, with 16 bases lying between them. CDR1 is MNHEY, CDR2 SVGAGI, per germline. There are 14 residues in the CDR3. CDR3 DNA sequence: TGTGCCAGCAGTGTGGGCGAGTGGGGATACATTCAGTACTTC. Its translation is CASSVGEWGYIQYF.

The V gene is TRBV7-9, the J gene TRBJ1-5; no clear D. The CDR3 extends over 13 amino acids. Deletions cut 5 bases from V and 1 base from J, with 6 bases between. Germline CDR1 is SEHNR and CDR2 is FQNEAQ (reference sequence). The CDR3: CASSPRSNQPQHF. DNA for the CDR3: TGTGCCAGCAGCCCCCGAAGCAATCAGCCCCAGCATTTT.

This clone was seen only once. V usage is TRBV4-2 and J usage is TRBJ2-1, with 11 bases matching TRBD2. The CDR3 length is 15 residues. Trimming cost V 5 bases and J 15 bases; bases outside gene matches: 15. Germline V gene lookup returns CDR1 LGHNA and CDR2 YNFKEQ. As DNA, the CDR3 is TGTGCCAGCAGCAACGAGAGGCGGCTAGCGGGAGGCGCGTTCTTC. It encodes CASSNERRLAGGAFF.

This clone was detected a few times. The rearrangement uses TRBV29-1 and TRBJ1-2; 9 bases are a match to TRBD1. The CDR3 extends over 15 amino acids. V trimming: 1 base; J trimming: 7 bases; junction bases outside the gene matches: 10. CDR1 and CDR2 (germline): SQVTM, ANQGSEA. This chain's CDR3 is CSVEGGDRVRVGYTF. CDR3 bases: TGCAGCGTTGAAGGGGGGGACAGGGTGAGAGTTGGCTACACCTTC. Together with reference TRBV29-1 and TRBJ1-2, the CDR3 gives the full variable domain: SAVISQKPSRDICQRGTSLTIQCQVDSQVTMMFWYRQQPGQSLTLIATANQGSEATYESGFVIDKFPISRPNLTFSTLTVSNMSPEDSSIYLCSVEGGDRVRVGYTFGSGTRLTVV.

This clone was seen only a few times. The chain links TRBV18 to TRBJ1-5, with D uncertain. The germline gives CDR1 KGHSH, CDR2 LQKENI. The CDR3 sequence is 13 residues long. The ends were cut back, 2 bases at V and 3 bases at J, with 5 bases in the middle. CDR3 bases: TGTGCCAGCTCACCATCCATCAATCAGCCCCAGCATTTT. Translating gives CASSPSINQPQHF.

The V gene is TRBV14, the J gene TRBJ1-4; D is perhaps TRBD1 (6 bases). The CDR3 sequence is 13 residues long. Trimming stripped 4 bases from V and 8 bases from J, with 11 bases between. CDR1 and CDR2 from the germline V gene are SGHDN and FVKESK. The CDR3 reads CASSRDIDEKLFF. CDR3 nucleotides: TGTGCCAGCAGCCGGGACATAGACGAAAAACTGTTTTTT.

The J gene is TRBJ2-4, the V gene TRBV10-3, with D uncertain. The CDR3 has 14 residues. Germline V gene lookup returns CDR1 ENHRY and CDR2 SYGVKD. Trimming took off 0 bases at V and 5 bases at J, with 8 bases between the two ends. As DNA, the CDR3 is TGTGCCATCAGTGAGTCTGCGACCCAAAACATTCAGTACTTC. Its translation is CAISESATQNIQYF.

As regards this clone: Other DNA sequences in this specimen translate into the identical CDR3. The CDR3, as DNA: TGCAGCGTTGTAATGGGACTAAACATTCAGTACTTC. Translated: CSVVMGLNIQYF. This chain joins TRBV29-1 and TRBJ2-4; a weak D match, TRBD2 (6 bases). Germline loops: CDR1 SQVTM, CDR2 ANQGSEA. CDR3 length equals 12 residues. V lost 4 bases and J lost 6, with 10 bases in between.

CDR3 nucleotides: TGTGCCAGCAGTTTAATGGCGGAGCAGTACTTC. Residues: CASSLMAEQYF. This chain joins TRBV28 and TRBJ2-7; the D is unclear. The CDR3 sequence is 11 residues long. Trimming removed 2 bases from V and 7 bases from J, with 6 bases in between. Looked up from germline, CDR1 is MDHEN and CDR2 is SYDVKM.

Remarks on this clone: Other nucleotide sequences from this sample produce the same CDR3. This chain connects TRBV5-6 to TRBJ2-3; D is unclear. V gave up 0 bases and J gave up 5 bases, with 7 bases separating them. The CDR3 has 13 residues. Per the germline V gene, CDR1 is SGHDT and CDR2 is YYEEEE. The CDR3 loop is CASSLAPGDTQYF. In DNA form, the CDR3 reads TGTGCCAGCAGCTTGGCTCCGGGAGATACGCAGTATTTT.

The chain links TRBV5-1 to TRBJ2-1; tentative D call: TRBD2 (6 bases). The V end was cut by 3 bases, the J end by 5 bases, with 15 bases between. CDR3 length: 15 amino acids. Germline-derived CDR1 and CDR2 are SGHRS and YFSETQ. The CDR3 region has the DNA TGCGCCAGCAGCTGGGGACTGGGGGGACACAATGAGCAGTTCTTC. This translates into CASSWGLGGHNEQFF.

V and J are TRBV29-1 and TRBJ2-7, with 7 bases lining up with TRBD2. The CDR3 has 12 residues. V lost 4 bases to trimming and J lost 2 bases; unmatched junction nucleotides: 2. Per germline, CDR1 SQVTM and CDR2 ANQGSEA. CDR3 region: CSVGAGAYEQYF. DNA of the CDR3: TGCAGCGTTGGGGCGGGGGCCTACGAGCAGTACTTC.